The 19 T cell receptor beta chains given below trace back to one sample, sequenced in a study of blood T cell repertoires in COVID-19 (dated by TCRdb to about 2020). To prepare the library, the immunoSEQ multiplex PCR assay was applied. TCRdb limited this immuneACCESS table to in-frame rearrangements with V and J called. A share of clones is missing; checked studies link under half to unresolved V genes, and the rest is unexplained. The sample table contains 65,000 to 80,000 clones; only one count was recorded for about nine tenths of them. The ten largest clones take up just under 2% of the sample. Sequenced: peripheral blood. These receptor sequences come from a man aged 25 to 40 with acute or convalescent COVID-19.

In this sample, this clone turned up once. The rearrangement links TRBV27 to TRBJ1-5, with D tentatively TRBD1 (5 bases). CDR1 MNHEY and CDR2 SMNVEV come from the germline V gene (reference sequence). Between the trimmed V and J ends, which lost 3 bases and 5 bases, there was a span of 11 bases. The CDR3 length is 14 residues. The CDR3 reads CASSFSQGDQPQHF. DNA of the CDR3: TGTGCCAGCAGTTTCAGTCAGGGTGATCAGCCCCAGCATTTT.

This clone was counted a single time. This chain links TRBV2 with TRBJ2-1; 10 nucleotides agree with TRBD2. This CDR3 has 14 residues. With V trimmed by 6 bases and J by 6 bases, 5 bases remained unmatched. CDR1 is SNHLY and CDR2 is FYNNEI in the germline V gene. The CDR3 loop is CASRTGTSANEQFF. As DNA, the CDR3 is TGTGCCAGCAGGACCGGGACTAGCGCCAATGAGCAGTTCTTC.

This chain joins TRBV5-1 and TRBJ2-5; 8 bases fit TRBD1. With 5 bases clipped from V and 1 base from J, the junction kept 7 bases outside the gene matches. Germline lookup yields CDR1 SGHRS and CDR2 YFSETQ. The CDR3 spans 15 residues. The CDR3 DNA sequence: TGCGCCAGCAGATCCGGGACAGGCATCCAAGAGACCCAGTACTTC. Translated: CASRSGTGIQETQYF. Combining the CDR3 with reference TRBV5-1 and TRBJ2-5 gives the whole variable domain KAGVTQTPRYLIKTRGQQVTLSCSPISGHRSVSWYQQTPGQGLQFLFEYFSETQRNKGNFPGRFSGRQFSNSRSEMNVSTLELGDSALYLCASRSGTGIQETQYFGPGTRLLVL.

Only one count was recorded for this clone. The V call is TRBV3-1 (or the pseudogene TRBV3-2), the J call TRBJ1-3; maybe TRBD1 (6 bases). The CDR3 loop spans 13 amino acids. V shed 4 bases and J shed 2 bases, with 6 bases lying between them. Germline CDR1 reads LGHDT; CDR2 reads YNNKEL (reference sequence). DNA of the CDR3: TGTGCCAGCAGCCCAGGGGCTGGAAACACCATATATTTT. Protein: CASSPGAGNTIYF.

V and J are TRBV11-3 and TRBJ1-1, with D perhaps matching TRBD1 (6 bases). Germline CDR1 reads SGHNT; CDR2 reads YENEEA. The V gene lost 1 base and the J gene lost 4 bases, with 7 bases spanning the gap. The CDR3 contains 13 residues. CDR3 nucleotides: TGTGCCAGCAGCTTAGTGGGGGCCACTGAAGCTTTCTTT. Translated: CASSLVGATEAFF. The entire variable domain, with the rest obtained from reference TRBV11-3 and TRBJ1-1, is as follows: EAGVVQSPRYKIIEKKQPVAFWCNPISGHNTLYWYLQNLGQGPELLIRYENEEAVDDSQLPKDRFSAERLKGVDSTLKIQPAELGDSAVYLCASSLVGATEAFFGQGTRLTVV.

V is TRBV27 and J is TRBJ1-1; D call uncertain. V shed 4 bases and J shed 3 bases, with 12 bases lying between them. Germline CDR1 MNHEY, CDR2 SMNVEV (reference sequence). This CDR3 is built from 14 residues. CDR3 bases: TGTGCCAGCAGTTCGGCCGGGGAGGACACTGAAGCTTTCTTT. Translating it yields CASSSAGEDTEAFF.

V is TRBV3-1 (or the pseudogene TRBV3-2) and J is TRBJ2-7; 12 bases are shared with TRBD2. This CDR3 spans 17 amino acids. Per the germline V gene, CDR1 is LGHDT and CDR2 is YNNKEL (reference sequence). V gave up 0 bases and J gave up 2 bases; unmatched junction bases: 5. CDR3 protein: CASSQERSSGRAYEQYF. CDR3 bases: TGTGCCAGCAGCCAAGAACGGTCTAGCGGGAGGGCCTACGAGCAGTACTTC.

The J gene is TRBJ1-6, the V gene TRBV10-3; 9 nucleotides agree with TRBD1. Trimming cost V 5 bases and J 5 bases; bases outside gene matches: 7. Germline CDR1 reads ENHRY; CDR2 reads SYGVKD. The CDR3 totals 16 residues. The CDR3 DNA reads TGTGCCATCAGTCCTAGACAGGGGGGAAATAATTCACCCCTCCACTTT. Residues: CAISPRQGGNNSPLHF.

V is TRBV2 and J is TRBJ1-5, with 7 bases lining up with TRBD1. V dropped 4 bases and J dropped 5; count of bases not matched to a gene: 8. Germline V CDR1 and CDR2: SNHLY, FYNNEI. This CDR3 has 15 amino acids. The CDR3 DNA sequence: TGTGCCAGCAGTGCTCTTCTGACAGGGTATCAGCCCCAGCATTTT. Protein sequence: CASSALLTGYQPQHF. The complete variable domain, with remaining parts taken from reference TRBV2 and TRBJ1-5, reads EPEVTQTPSHQVTQMGQEVILRCVPISNHLYFYWYRQILGQKVEFLVSFYNNEISEKSEIFDDQFSVERPDGSNFTLKIRSTKLEDSAMYFCASSALLTGYQPQHFGDGTRLSIL.

The chain links TRBV7-8 to TRBJ2-1, with D possibly matching TRBD2 (6 bases). CDR1 is SGHVS, CDR2 FQNEAQ, per germline. This CDR3 spans 15 amino acids. With 0 bases removed from V and 4 bases from J, the gap between germline ends came to 10 bases. The CDR3 nucleotides are TGTGCCAGCAGCTTAGCTGGGCGGGATTACAATGAGCAGTTCTTC. Its protein is CASSLAGRDYNEQFF.

This chain joins TRBV5-1 and TRBJ1-1; TRBD1 might be the D (5 bases). CDR1 is SGHRS, CDR2 YFSETQ, per germline. The CDR3 spans 14 residues. The V end was cut by 0 bases, the J end by 3 bases, with 9 bases between. The CDR3 protein is CASSLERGYTEAFF. CDR3 coding DNA: TGCGCCAGCAGCTTGGAAAGGGGATACACTGAAGCTTTCTTT.

This clone occurred a few times. Within the sample, other DNA sequences also encode this same CDR3. This chain links TRBV7-9 with TRBJ2-2; 13 nucleotides align to TRBD2. From germline, CDR1 is SEHNR and CDR2 FQNEAQ (reference sequence). The CDR3 runs to 18 residues. J was trimmed by 0 bases and V by 3 bases; bases with no gene match: 4. CDR3 bases: TGTGCCAGCAGCTTGGGACTAGCGGGGACGACGAACACCGGGGAGCTGTTTTTT. Amino acids: CASSLGLAGTTNTGELFF.

The chain is built from TRBV3-1 (or the pseudogene TRBV3-2) and TRBJ1-1, with 8 bases lining up with TRBD1. Germline CDR1 is LGHDT and CDR2 is YNNKEL (reference sequence). This CDR3 spans 12 amino acids. V was pared by 6 bases and J by 6 bases, with 3 bases of the junction left unmatched. The CDR3 DNA is TGTGCCAGCAGTGCACAGGGGGCTGAAGCTTTCTTT. Residues: CASSAQGAEAFF.

The chain carries TRBV4-2 and TRBJ2-1; 11 bases match TRBD2. The junction had 10 bases not matched to a gene; V was cut back by 4 bases and J by 8 bases. CDR3 length: 16 amino acids. Germline V gene sequence: CDR1 LGHNA, CDR2 YNFKEQ. The CDR3, as DNA: TGTGCCAGCAGCCTCGGAACTAGCGGGAGATCAGATGAGCAGTTCTTC. Its protein product is CASSLGTSGRSDEQFF.

V usage is TRBV6-5 and J usage is TRBJ2-1; 9 bases agree with TRBD2. This CDR3 contains 14 residues. CDR1 and CDR2 (germline): MNHEY, SVGAGI. J was trimmed by 7 bases and V by 6 bases; bases with no gene match: 7. CDR3 loop: CASRLREGRNEQFF. CDR3 bases: TGTGCCAGCAGGCTGCGGGAGGGCCGGAATGAGCAGTTCTTC.

The chain is built from TRBV19 and TRBJ2-3; no clear D gene. The CDR3 consists of 15 residues. CDR1 LNHDA and CDR2 SQIVND come from the germline V gene (reference sequence). V was trimmed by 5 bases and J by 2 bases, leaving 14 bases between them. The CDR3 DNA reads as TGTGCCAGTAGTGAGACCTGGGCCAACACAGATACGCAGTATTTT. This codes for CASSETWANTDTQYF. Variable domain in full (rest from reference TRBV19 and TRBJ2-3): DGGITQSPKYLFRKEGQNVTLSCEQNLNHDAMYWYRQDPGQGLRLIYYSQIVNDFQKGDIAEGYSVSREKKESFPLTVTSAQKNPTAFYLCASSETWANTDTQYFGPGTRLTVL.

The chain joins TRBV4-2 to TRBJ1-1, with 12 nucleotides matching TRBD1. In germline, CDR1 is LGHNA, CDR2 YNFKEQ. The CDR3 is made up of 15 amino acids. V lost 4 bases to trimming and J lost 7 bases; unmatched junction nucleotides: 7. The CDR3 sequence is CASSRSGTGGIEAFF. The CDR3 DNA reads TGTGCCAGCAGCCGATCCGGGACAGGGGGCATTGAAGCTTTCTTT.

The chain has TRBV6-5 and TRBJ2-7; 7 bases are shared with TRBD2. The CDR3 is 14 amino acids. The germline V gene encodes CDR1 MNHEY and CDR2 SVGAGI. V lost 6 bases to trimming and J lost 5 bases; unmatched junction nucleotides: 10. CDR3 nucleotides: TGTGCCAGCAGCCGTTGGACTAGTTCTAACGAGCAGTACTTC. It is translated as CASSRWTSSNEQYF.

The chain has TRBV18 and TRBJ2-1; TRBD1 matches 11 bases. The CDR3 covers 15 residues. Losses at the gene ends were 3 bases for V and 6 bases for J; bases not matched to a gene: 4. Germline V lookup: CDR1 KGHSH, CDR2 LQKENI. This CDR3 reads CASSPGQGASNEQFF. The CDR3, as DNA: TGTGCCAGCTCACCCGGACAGGGGGCGAGCAATGAGCAGTTCTTC.